The clone carrying this T cell receptor beta chain was detected only a few times. The record originates from a study of T cells in Graves' hyperthyroidism and ophthalmopathy. Trimming cost V 3 bases and J 1 base, with 10 bases left between them. The CDR3 loop spans 14 amino acids. Germline CDR1 and CDR2: SGDLS and YYNGEE. RNA transcripts yielded amplified TCR beta CDR3 regions. First-round RT-PCR targeting the TCR CDR3 was performed with the HTBI primer set. Each CDR3 protein is one row after TCRdb ran MiXCR on the multiplex PCR reads. The table includes 500,000 or so distinct CDR3 sequences, about 16% detected once.

Sequencing was performed on blood. The chain links TRBV9 to TRBJ2-5; D possibly corresponds to TRBD1 (6 bases). The source is a woman in her twenties or thirties with Graves' ophthalmopathy. The CDR3 protein is CASSAKGVQETQYF. DNA of the CDR3: TGTGCCAGCAGCGCAAAGGGGGTCCAAGAGACCCAGTACTTC.